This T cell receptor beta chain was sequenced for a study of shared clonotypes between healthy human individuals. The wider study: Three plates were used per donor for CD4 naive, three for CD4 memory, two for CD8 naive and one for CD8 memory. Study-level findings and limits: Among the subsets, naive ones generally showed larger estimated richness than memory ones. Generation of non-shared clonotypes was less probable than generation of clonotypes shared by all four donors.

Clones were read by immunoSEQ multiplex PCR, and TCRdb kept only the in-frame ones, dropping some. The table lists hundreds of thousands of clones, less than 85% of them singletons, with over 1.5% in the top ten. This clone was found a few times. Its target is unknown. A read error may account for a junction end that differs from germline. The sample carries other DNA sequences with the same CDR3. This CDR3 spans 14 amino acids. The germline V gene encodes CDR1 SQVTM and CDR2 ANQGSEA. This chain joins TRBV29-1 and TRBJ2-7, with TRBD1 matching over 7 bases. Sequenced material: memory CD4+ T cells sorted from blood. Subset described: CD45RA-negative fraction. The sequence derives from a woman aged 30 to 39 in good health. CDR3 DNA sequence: TGCAGCGTGGAAGGCCAGGGGGTTCCGGGCGAGCAGTACTTC. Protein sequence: CSVEGQGVPGEQYF.